These 9 T cell receptor beta chains came from one sample sequenced in a study of post-analysis software for immune sequencing data. Sequencing libraries made from TCR beta cDNA carried unique molecular identifiers. TCRdb passed the PCR reads through MiXCR, listing each CDR3 protein once. The sample lists hundreds of thousands of distinct CDR3 sequences; approximately 30% were seen once. These receptors' antigens are unknown. Study outcomes and limitations: In patients, TRBV5-6, TRBV5-1 and TRBV20-1 belonged to five TRBV segments found more frequently than in controls.

Source material: blood. These receptors were taken from a girl between 5 and 17 years old with multiple sclerosis.

This clonotype was detected only a few times. The V and J genes are TRBV7-8 and TRBJ1-5; D unclear. Germline CDR1 and CDR2: SGHVS and FQNEAQ. This CDR3 is 15 amino acids long. The germline V and J ends were trimmed by 5 bases and 2 bases, with 13 bases remaining between them. The CDR3 DNA sequence: TGTGCCAGCAGCCTCCGGATCGAGGGCAATCAGCCCCAGCATTTT. It yields the protein CASSLRIEGNQPQHF. The full variable domain, its missing parts supplied by reference TRBV7-8 and TRBJ1-5, is GAGVSQSPRYKVAKRGQDVALRCDPISGHVSLFWYQQALGQGPEFLTYFQNEAQLDKSGLPSDRFFAERPEGSVSTLKIQRTQQEDSAVYLCASSLRIEGNQPQHFGDGTRLSIL.

The chain has TRBV6-1 and TRBJ2-5; D may be TRBD2 (6 bases). The V and J ends lost 3 bases and 5 bases respectively, with 10 bases between them. Germline CDR1 and CDR2: MNHNS and SASEGT. CDR3 length: 13 amino acids. The CDR3 DNA sequence: TGTGCCAGCAGTGACGGGACTTCGGAGACCCAGTACTTC. Its protein product is CASSDGTSETQYF.

This clonotype was counted a few times. The J gene is TRBJ2-1, the V gene TRBV7-2, with TRBD2 matching over 12 bases. From germline, CDR1 is SGHTA and CDR2 FQGNSA. Trimming cost V 1 base and J 6 bases; bases outside gene matches: 1. The CDR3 totals 15 residues. The CDR3 loop reads CASSLVTSGSNEQFF. CDR3 nucleotide sequence: TGTGCCAGCAGCTTAGTGACTAGCGGGAGCAATGAGCAGTTCTTC.

The chain joins TRBV5-5 to TRBJ1-1; no firm D call. V lost 2 bases and J lost 6, with 11 bases in between. The CDR3 runs to 13 residues. Germline CDR1 SGHKS, CDR2 YYEKEE (reference sequence). Here the CDR3 DNA reads TGTGCCAGCAGCTTACTCTCCCTAGCTGAAGCTTTCTTT. This codes for CASSLLSLAEAFF.

This chain joins TRBV20-1 and TRBJ2-7, with 8 bases matching TRBD2. Germline V gene sequence: CDR1 DFQATT, CDR2 SNEGSKA (reference sequence). This CDR3 has 15 amino acids. Trimming cost V 2 bases and J 2 bases; bases outside gene matches: 8. CDR3: CSARSSGSKTYEQYF. DNA of the CDR3: TGCAGTGCTAGATCTAGCGGGTCGAAAACCTACGAGCAGTACTTC.

This clonotype turned up a few times. The CDR3 spells CASSLSPAGVGPQHF. CDR3 coding DNA: TGTGCCAGCAGTTTAAGTCCGGCAGGGGTTGGTCCCCAGCATTTT. This chain uses TRBV12-3 or TRBV12-4 with TRBJ1-5, with D maybe TRBD1 (6 bases). This CDR3 contains 15 residues. With 2 bases removed from V and 10 bases from J, the gap between germline ends came to 18 bases.

This clonotype appeared a few times. This chain links TRBV7-2 with TRBJ2-3; possibly TRBD2 for D (7 bases). Trimming removed 5 bases at V and 14 bases at J, with 29 bases between. There are 16 residues in the CDR3. The germline gives CDR1 SGHTA, CDR2 FQGNSA. The CDR3 loop reads CASSIRGAGINPISYF. CDR3 nucleotides: TGTGCCAGCAGCATTCGGGGGGCTGGCATTAACCCTATTTCGTATTTT. Complete variable domain (other parts from reference TRBV7-2 and TRBJ2-3): GAGVSQSPSNKVTEKGKDVELRCDPISGHTALYWYRQSLGQGLEFLIYFQGNSAPDKSGLPSDRFSAERTGGSVSTLTIQRTQQEDSAVYLCASSIRGAGINPISYFGPGTRLTVL.

As regards this clonotype: An end of the junction does not agree with germline; a read error may underlie this. The CDR3 DNA sequence: TGTGCCGGCAGATCCGGGCCCTCCTACGAGCAGTACTTC. Amino acid sequence: CAGRSGPSYEQYF. The V gene is TRBV7-2, the J gene TRBJ2-7, with D unresolved. Germline CDR1 reads SGHTA; CDR2 reads FQGNSA. The CDR3 totals 13 residues.

This chain connects TRBV7-2 to TRBJ1-1; no clear D. CDR3 length: 15 amino acids. V dropped 5 bases and J dropped 4 bases, with 17 bases sitting between them. Germline values: CDR1 SGHTA, CDR2 FQGNSA. Here the CDR3 reads CASSPLGPGSTEAFF. As DNA, the CDR3 is TGTGCCAGCAGCCCATTGGGTCCGGGGAGCACTGAAGCTTTCTTT.